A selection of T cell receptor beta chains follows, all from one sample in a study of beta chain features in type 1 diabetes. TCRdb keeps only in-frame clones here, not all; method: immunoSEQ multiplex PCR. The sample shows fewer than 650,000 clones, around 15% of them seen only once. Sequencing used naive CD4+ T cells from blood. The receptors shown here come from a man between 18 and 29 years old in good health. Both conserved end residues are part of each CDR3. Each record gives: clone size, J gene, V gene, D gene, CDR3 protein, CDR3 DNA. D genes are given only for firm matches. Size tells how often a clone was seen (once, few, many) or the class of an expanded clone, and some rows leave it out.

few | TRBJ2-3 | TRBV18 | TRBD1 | CASSSRDSNTDTQYF | TGTGCCAGCTCGTCCCGGGACAGCAACACAGATACGCAGTATTTT
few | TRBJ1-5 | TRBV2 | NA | CASENRGNQPQHF | TGTGCCAGCGAAAATAGGGGAAATCAGCCCCAGCATTTT
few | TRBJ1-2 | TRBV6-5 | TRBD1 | CASRDRASDGYTF | TGTGCCAGCCGGGACAGGGCATCCGATGGCTACACCTTC
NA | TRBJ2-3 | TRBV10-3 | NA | CAIASRGRTDTQYF | TGTGCCATCGCAAGCCGGGGCCGCACAGATACGCAGTATTTT
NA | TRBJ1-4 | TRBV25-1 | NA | CASSASGTANEKLFF | TGTGCCAGCAGTGCCTCAGGGACGGCTAATGAAAAACTGTTTTTT
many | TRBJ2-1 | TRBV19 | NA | CASSRQPSYNEQFF | TGTGCCAGTAGTAGGCAGCCTTCCTACAATGAGCAGTTCTTC
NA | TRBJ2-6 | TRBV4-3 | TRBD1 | CASSQSDRVNSAGANVLTF | TGCGCCAGCAGCCAGTCTGACAGGGTGAATTCGGCTGGGGCCAACGTCCTGACTTTC
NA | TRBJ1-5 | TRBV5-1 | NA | CASSLDGVHNQPQHF | TGCGCCAGCAGCTTGGATGGAGTTCACAATCAGCCCCAGCATTTT
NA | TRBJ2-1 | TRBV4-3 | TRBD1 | CASSHRRDRSSYNEQFF | TGCGCCAGCAGCCATCGCCGGGACAGGAGCTCCTACAATGAGCAGTTCTTC
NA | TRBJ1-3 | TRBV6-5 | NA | CASSHRLGNTIYF | TGTGCCAGCAGTCACCGTCTGGGAAACACCATATATTTT
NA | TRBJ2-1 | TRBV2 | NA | CASGADEQFF | TGTGCCAGCGGTGCGGATGAGCAGTTCTTC
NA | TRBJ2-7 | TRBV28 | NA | CASSLQLGEQCF | TGTGCCAGCAGTTTACAGCTTGGCGAGCAGTGCTTC
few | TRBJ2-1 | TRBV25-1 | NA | CASSEFGDHEQFF | TGTGCCAGCAGTGAATTCGGGGACCATGAGCAGTTCTTC
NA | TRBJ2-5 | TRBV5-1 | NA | CASTYRGGQETQYF | TGCGCCAGCACCTACAGAGGAGGACAAGAGACCCAGTACTTC
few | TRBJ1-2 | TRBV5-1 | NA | CASSRDQGNYGYTF | TGCGCCAGCAGCCGTGACCAGGGGAACTATGGCTACACCTTC
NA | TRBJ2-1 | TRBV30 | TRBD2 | CAWSRFVDGLAGQRTAYNEQFF | TGTGCCTGGAGTAGGTTCGTCGATGGACTAGCGGGGCAGAGGACGGCCTACAATGAGCAGTTCTTC
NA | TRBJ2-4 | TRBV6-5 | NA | CASSYGIKNIQYF | TGTGCCAGCAGTTACGGTATAAAAAACATTCAGTACTTC
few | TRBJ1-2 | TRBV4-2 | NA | CASSQDWVPRGRPYGYTF | TGTGCCAGCAGCCAAGATTGGGTTCCCAGAGGGAGGCCCTATGGCTACACCTTC
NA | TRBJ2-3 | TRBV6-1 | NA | CASKESYTDTQYF | TGTGCCAGCAAGGAATCTTACACAGATACGCAGTATTTT
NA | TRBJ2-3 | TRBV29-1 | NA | CSVIGQGTDTQYF | TGCAGCGTTATTGGTCAAGGCACAGATACGCAGTATTTT
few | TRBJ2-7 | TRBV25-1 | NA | CASRPGLNYEQYF | TGTGCCAGCAGGCCCGGACTTAACTACGAGCAGTACTTC
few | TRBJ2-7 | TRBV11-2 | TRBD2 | CASSSLAGGRYEQYF | TGTGCCAGCAGCTCACTAGCGGGGGGGCGCTACGAGCAGTACTTC
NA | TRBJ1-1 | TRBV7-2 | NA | CASSLGLATEAFF | TGTGCCAGCAGCTTAGGTCTGGCTACTGAAGCTTTCTTT
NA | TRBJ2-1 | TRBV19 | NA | CASSISGYLNEQFF | TGTGCCAGTAGTATTTCGGGTTATTTGAATGAGCAGTTCTTC